The 23 T cell receptor beta chains listed next were all sequenced from one sample in a study of cytomegalovirus exposure and HLA in healthy donors. PCR involved 60 Vbeta and 13 Jbeta primers. Some clones are missing from TCRdb's copy, which holds only in-frame ones; the method was immunoSEQ multiplex PCR. Here the sample spans some 200,000 clones, 82% being singletons. Sequencing was carried out using PBMCs. These receptor sequences come from a boy between 2 and 15 years old in good health and CMV-seronegative.

Of note for this clone: The same CDR3 also results from other DNA sequences found in this sample. The chain recombines TRBV9 with TRBJ2-5; weak D call: TRBD2 (6 bases). V was cut by 3 bases and J by 4 bases, with 10 bases left in between. The germline V gene has CDR1 SGDLS and CDR2 YYNGEE. This CDR3 spans 13 amino acids. CDR3 protein: CASSAPGGETQYF. DNA of the CDR3: TGTGCCAGCAGCGCCCCCGGGGGAGAGACCCAGTACTTC.

The V gene is TRBV7-9, the J gene TRBJ1-1; tentatively, D is TRBD1 (5 bases). Germline CDR1 reads SEHNR; CDR2 reads FQNEAQ (reference sequence). The CDR3 is made up of 13 amino acids. V lost 2 bases to trimming and J lost 6 bases, with 10 bases between them. The DNA of the CDR3 is TGTGCCAGCAGCTTATCGACGGGGGCTGAAGCTTTCTTT. It specifies CASSLSTGAEAFF.

The gene calls are TRBV19 and TRBJ2-6; 12 bases fit TRBD1. Germline V CDR1 and CDR2: LNHDA, SQIVND (reference sequence). The CDR3 length is 16 residues. Losses at the gene ends were 6 bases for V and 4 bases for J; bases not matched to a gene: 4. The CDR3 DNA reads TGTGCCAGTAGGGGACAGGGGGCACGAGGGGCCAACGTCCTGACTTTC. It translates to CASRGQGARGANVLTF.

V is TRBV6-1 and J is TRBJ1-5, with 10 bases aligning to TRBD1. Losses at the gene ends were 7 bases for V and 6 bases for J; bases not matched to a gene: 3. Germline V lookup: CDR1 MNHNS, CDR2 SASEGT. The CDR3 totals 13 residues. The CDR3 DNA reads as TGTGCCAGCACCAGGACAGGGGGTCAGCCCCAGCATTTT. Translating it yields CASTRTGGQPQHF.

V and J are TRBV6-5 and TRBJ1-3; a possible D gene is TRBD1 (6 bases). V lost 5 bases and J lost 11, with 22 bases in between. Germline V gene sequence: CDR1 MNHEY, CDR2 SVGAGI. The CDR3 extends over 15 amino acids. CDR3 coding DNA: TGTGCCAGCAGTACTCTCAGGACAGCCTCAAAGCCCATATATTTT. Its translation is CASSTLRTASKPIYF.

This sequence joins TRBV13 and TRBJ1-1; D not certain. V was trimmed by 6 bases and J by 3 bases, leaving 17 bases between them. Germline assignment: CDR1 PRHDT and CDR2 FYEKMQ (reference sequence). This CDR3 region has 15 residues. The CDR3 loop is CASRAGSMSYTEAFF. The DNA for the CDR3 is TGTGCCAGCAGGGCCGGGAGCATGTCGTACACTGAAGCTTTCTTT.

The rearrangement links TRBV4-3 to TRBJ1-1; D is undetermined. Looked up from germline, CDR1 is LGHNA and CDR2 is YSLEER. The CDR3 spans 14 residues. V was clipped by 1 base and J by 2 bases, with 8 bases between them. Written as DNA, the CDR3 is TGCGCCAGCAGCCAAGGGTCAGTAAACACTGAAGCTTTCTTT. Translation: CASSQGSVNTEAFF.

In DNA, the CDR3 is TGTGCCAGCAGCCCCATGGCCCCGTCCCCTTATGGCTACACCTTC. It encodes CASSPMAPSPYGYTF. The chain employs TRBV9 and TRBJ1-2; no definite D call. Germline assignment: CDR1 SGDLS and CDR2 YYNGEE. The CDR3 sequence is 15 residues long. Trimming took 4 bases from V and 5 from J, leaving 18 bases between them.

This clone appeared a few times. CDR3 region: CASSQDRGAGGQETQYF. CDR3 coding DNA: TGCGCCAGCAGCCAAGATCGGGGGGCGGGGGGGCAAGAGACCCAGTACTTC. This chain joins TRBV4-1 and TRBJ2-5; TRBD2 agrees at 9 bases. Unmatched junction bases numbered 7, after V lost 0 bases and J lost 2 bases. Germline V lookup: CDR1 MGHRA, CDR2 YSYEKL. The CDR3 has 17 residues.

The chain recombines TRBV21-1 with TRBJ2-7; TRBD2 is taken as the D call from the table, unchecked against the DNA. TRBV21-1 is a pseudogene locus. CDR3 size: 16 residues. The CDR3 here is CASSNGTSGDPYEQYF. As DNA, the CDR3 is TGTGCCAGCAGCAACGGGACTAGCGGGGACCCCTACGAGCAGTACTTC.

The chain uses TRBV15 and TRBJ2-7; D is perhaps TRBD1 (5 bases). Looked up from germline, CDR1 is LNHNV and CDR2 is YYDKDF (reference sequence). This CDR3 is built from 14 residues. Trimming shortened V by 3 bases and J by 1 base, and 10 bases separated the two germline ends. CDR3 loop: CATSRDKGSYEQYF. For the CDR3, the DNA is TGTGCCACCAGCAGGGACAAAGGGTCCTACGAGCAGTACTTC.

CDR3 amino acids: CASSSTGGAMNTEAFF. The CDR3 DNA is TGTGCCAGCAGCTCCACAGGGGGAGCCATGAACACTGAAGCTTTCTTT. This rearrangement joins TRBV21-1 to TRBJ1-1; the table gives TRBD1 as D, unverified against the DNA. TRBV21-1 is annotated as a pseudogene. CDR3 length equals 16 residues.

This clone was counted only a few times. CDR3 sequence (DNA): TGTGCCAGCAGCAGGGAAGCTAACTATGGCTACACCTTC. Protein: CASSREANYGYTF. The chain recombines TRBV6-1 with TRBJ1-2, with D perhaps matching TRBD1 (5 bases). The CDR3 is 13 amino acids. Between the trimmed V and J ends, which lost 6 bases and 0 bases, there was a span of 8 bases. Germline V gene lookup returns CDR1 MNHNS and CDR2 SASEGT.

The chain joins TRBV6-5 to TRBJ2-7; perhaps TRBD2 as D (6 bases). Germline V gives CDR1 MNHEY, CDR2 SVGAGI. Trimming took 2 bases from V and 7 from J, leaving 15 bases between them. The CDR3 has 14 amino acids. The CDR3 protein is CASSYDGGRGEQYF. The CDR3 region has the DNA TGTGCCAGCAGTTACGACGGGGGTCGGGGGGAGCAGTACTTC.

As regards this clone: Other DNA sequences in this specimen translate into the identical CDR3. The chain has TRBV4-2 and TRBJ2-7; no clear D gene. Germline V CDR1 and CDR2: LGHNA, YNFKEQ. The V end was cut by 0 bases, the J end by 3 bases, with 12 bases between. The CDR3 loop spans 15 amino acids. DNA of the CDR3: TGTGCCAGCAGCCAAGATCGGAGCAGAGACTACGAGCAGTACTTC. It translates to CASSQDRSRDYEQYF.

Only a few counts were recorded for this clone. J is TRBJ1-2 and V is TRBV18; 10 nucleotides align to TRBD1. J was trimmed by 3 bases and V by 3 bases; bases with no gene match: 7. There are 16 residues in the CDR3. CDR1 KGHSH and CDR2 LQKENI come from the germline V gene. The CDR3 spells CASSPGQGKIYYGYTF. CDR3 nucleotides: TGTGCCAGCTCACCGGGACAGGGGAAAATATACTATGGCTACACCTTC.

V and J are TRBV9 and TRBJ2-5, with a possible D match to TRBD1 (6 bases). The CDR3 totals 16 residues. Germline V gives CDR1 SGDLS, CDR2 YYNGEE. V gave up 0 bases and J gave up 5 bases, with 17 bases separating them. For the CDR3, the DNA is TGTGCCAGCAGCGTAGGTTCCTACAGGGACGGGGAGACCCAGTACTTC. Amino acids: CASSVGSYRDGETQYF.

The chain is built from TRBV4-3 and TRBJ1-2; maybe TRBD1 (5 bases). Trimming removed 0 bases at V and 2 bases at J, with 13 bases between. From germline, CDR1 is LGHNA and CDR2 YSLEER. The CDR3 length is 16 residues. CDR3 protein: CASSQDNWAGNYGYTF. The CDR3 coding sequence is TGCGCCAGCAGCCAAGATAATTGGGCAGGGAACTATGGCTACACCTTC.

The rearrangement joins TRBV11-2 to TRBJ2-7; 9 bases are shared with TRBD1. CDR1 is SGHAT, CDR2 FQNNGV, per germline. V dropped 1 base and J dropped 3; count of bases not matched to a gene: 4. The CDR3 totals 15 residues. The CDR3 nucleotides are TGTGCCAGCAGCTTAGGGACAGGGGCTTTCTACGAGCAGTACTTC. Amino acids: CASSLGTGAFYEQYF.

This chain links TRBV7-9 with TRBJ1-4, with D hard to call. The germline V gene encodes CDR1 SEHNR and CDR2 FQNEAQ (reference sequence). The CDR3 extends over 13 amino acids. With 8 bases removed from V and 0 bases from J, the gap between germline ends came to 7 bases. CDR3 protein: CASERATNEKLFF. For the CDR3, the DNA is TGTGCCAGCGAAAGAGCAACTAATGAAAAACTGTTTTTT. Looking up the rest from reference TRBV7-9 and TRBJ1-4 gives the full variable domain: DTGVSQNPRHKITKRGQNVTFRCDPISEHNRLYWYRQTLGQGPEFLTYFQNEAQLEKSRLLSDRFSAERPKGSFSTLEIQRTEQGDSAMYLCASERATNEKLFFGSGTQLSVL.

The rearrangement joins TRBV19 to TRBJ1-5; D perhaps matches TRBD1 (5 bases). This CDR3 is 17 amino acids long. Trimming took off 1 base at V and 0 bases at J, with 13 bases between the two ends. CDR1 and CDR2 from the germline V gene are LNHDA and SQIVND (reference sequence). The CDR3 loop is CASSIGGGSYSNQPQHF. Written as DNA, the CDR3 is TGTGCCAGTAGTATAGGGGGCGGGAGTTATAGCAATCAGCCCCAGCATTTT.

This clone was observed a single time. The rearrangement uses TRBV9 and TRBJ1-4; D unresolved. The CDR3 has 14 amino acids. Germline CDR1 SGDLS, CDR2 YYNGEE. V gave up 5 bases and J gave up 7 bases, with 15 bases separating them. The CDR3 DNA sequence: TGTGCCAGCAGTACGGAGGCAAAGGGTGAAAAACTGTTTTTT. This codes for CASSTEAKGEKLFF.

The chain employs TRBV4-1 and TRBJ2-2, with 7 bases that match TRBD2. Germline V CDR1 and CDR2: MGHRA, YSYEKL. CDR3 size: 15 residues. V trimming: 4 bases; J trimming: 5 bases; junction bases outside the gene matches: 7. CDR3 sequence reads: CASSPRQRGTGELFF. Here the CDR3 DNA reads TGCGCCAGCAGCCCCCGCCAGCGGGGAACCGGGGAGCTGTTTTTT.